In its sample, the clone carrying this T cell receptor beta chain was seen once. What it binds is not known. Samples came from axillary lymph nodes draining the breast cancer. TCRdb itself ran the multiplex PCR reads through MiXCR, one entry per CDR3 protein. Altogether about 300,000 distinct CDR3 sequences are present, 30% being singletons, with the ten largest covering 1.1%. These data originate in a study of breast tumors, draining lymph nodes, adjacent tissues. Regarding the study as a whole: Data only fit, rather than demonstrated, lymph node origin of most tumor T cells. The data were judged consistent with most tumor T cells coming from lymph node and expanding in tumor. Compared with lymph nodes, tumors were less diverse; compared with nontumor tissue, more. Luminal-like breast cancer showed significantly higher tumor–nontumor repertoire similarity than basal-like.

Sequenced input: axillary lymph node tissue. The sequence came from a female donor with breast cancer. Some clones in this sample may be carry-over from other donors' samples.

In DNA form, the CDR3 reads TGTGCCAGCAGCTTGGACAGGTCTCCCTCTGGGGCCAACGTCCTGACTTTC. It codes for CASSLDRSPSGANVLTF. This chain joins TRBV5-4 and TRBJ2-6; possibly TRBD1 for D (5 bases). The V end lost 0 bases, the J end lost 0 bases, and 10 bases lay between the germline ends. The CDR3 sequence is 17 residues long. CDR1 is SGHNT, CDR2 YYREEE, per germline (reference sequence). Combining the CDR3 with reference TRBV5-4 and TRBJ2-6 gives the whole variable domain ETGVTQSPTHLIKTRGQQVTLRCSSQSGHNTVSWYQQALGQGPQFIFQYYREEENGRGNFPPRFSGLQFPNYSSELNVNALELDDSALYLCASSLDRSPSGANVLTFGAGSRLTVL.